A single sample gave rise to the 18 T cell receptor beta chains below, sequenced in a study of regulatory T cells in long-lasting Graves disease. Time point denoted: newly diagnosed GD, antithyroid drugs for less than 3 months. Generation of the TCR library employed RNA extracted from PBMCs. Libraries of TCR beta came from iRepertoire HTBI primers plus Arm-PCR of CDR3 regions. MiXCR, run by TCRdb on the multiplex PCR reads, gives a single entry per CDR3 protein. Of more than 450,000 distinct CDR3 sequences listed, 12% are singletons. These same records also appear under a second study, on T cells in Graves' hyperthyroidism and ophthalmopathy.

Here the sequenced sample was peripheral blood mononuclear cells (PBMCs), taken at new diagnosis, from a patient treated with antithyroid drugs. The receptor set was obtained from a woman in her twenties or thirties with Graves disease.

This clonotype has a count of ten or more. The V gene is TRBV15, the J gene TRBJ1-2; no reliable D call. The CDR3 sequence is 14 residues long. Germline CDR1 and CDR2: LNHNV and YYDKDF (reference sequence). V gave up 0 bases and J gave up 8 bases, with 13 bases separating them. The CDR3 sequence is CATSREVTRTGYTF. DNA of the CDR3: TGTGCCACCAGCAGAGAGGTGACTAGGACGGGCTACACCTTC.

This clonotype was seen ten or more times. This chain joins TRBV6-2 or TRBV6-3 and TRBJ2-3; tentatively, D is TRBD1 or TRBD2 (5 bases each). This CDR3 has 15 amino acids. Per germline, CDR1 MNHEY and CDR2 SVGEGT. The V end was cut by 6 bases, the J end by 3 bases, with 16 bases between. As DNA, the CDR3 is TGTGCCAGCAGACTTTCGGGACGGAAGACAGATACGCAGTATTTT. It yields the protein CASRLSGRKTDTQYF.

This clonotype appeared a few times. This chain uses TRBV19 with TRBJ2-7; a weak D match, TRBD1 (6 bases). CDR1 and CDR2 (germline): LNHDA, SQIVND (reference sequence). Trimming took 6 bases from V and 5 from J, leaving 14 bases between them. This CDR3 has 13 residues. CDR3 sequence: CASSSVPGDEQYF. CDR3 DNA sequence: TGTGCCAGTAGCTCAGTACCAGGGGACGAGCAGTACTTC.

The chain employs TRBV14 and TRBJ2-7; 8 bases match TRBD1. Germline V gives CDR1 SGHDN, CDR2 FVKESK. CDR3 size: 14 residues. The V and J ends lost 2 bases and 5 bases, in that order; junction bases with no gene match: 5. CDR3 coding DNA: TGTGCCAGCAGCCAAACGGACAGGGTGCACGAGCAGTACTTC. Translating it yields CASSQTDRVHEQYF. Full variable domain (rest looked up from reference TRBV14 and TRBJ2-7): EAGVTQFPSHSVIEKGQTVTLRCDPISGHDNLYWYRRVMGKEIKFLLHFVKESKQDESGMPNNRFLAERTGGTYSTLKVQPAELEDSGVYFCASSQTDRVHEQYFGPGTRLTVT.

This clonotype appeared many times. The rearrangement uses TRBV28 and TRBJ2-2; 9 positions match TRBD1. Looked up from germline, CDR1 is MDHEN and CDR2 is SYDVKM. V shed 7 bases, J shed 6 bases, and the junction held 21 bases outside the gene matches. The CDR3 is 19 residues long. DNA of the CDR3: TGTGCCAGCAAAAGTGGACAGGGGTTACTCGGGGCCTTCGCCGGGGAGCTGTTTTTT. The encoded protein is CASKSGQGLLGAFAGELFF.

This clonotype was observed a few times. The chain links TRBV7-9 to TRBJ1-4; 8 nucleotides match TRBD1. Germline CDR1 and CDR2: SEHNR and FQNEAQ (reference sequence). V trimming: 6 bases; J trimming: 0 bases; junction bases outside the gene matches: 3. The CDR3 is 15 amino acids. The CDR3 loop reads CASSPGGSTNEKLFF. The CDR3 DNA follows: TGTGCCAGCAGTCCAGGGGGCTCAACTAATGAAAAACTGTTTTTT.

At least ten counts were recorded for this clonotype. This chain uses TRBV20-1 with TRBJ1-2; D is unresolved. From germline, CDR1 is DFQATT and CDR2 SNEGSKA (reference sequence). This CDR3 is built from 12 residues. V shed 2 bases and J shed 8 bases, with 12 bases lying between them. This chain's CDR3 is CSARTGFEGYTF. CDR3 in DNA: TGCAGTGCTAGAACGGGGTTTGAAGGCTACACCTTC.

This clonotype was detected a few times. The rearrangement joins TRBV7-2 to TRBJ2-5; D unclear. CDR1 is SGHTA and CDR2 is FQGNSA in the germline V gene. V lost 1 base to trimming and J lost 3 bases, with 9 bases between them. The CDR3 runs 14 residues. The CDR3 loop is CASSLVNAKETQYF. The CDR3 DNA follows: TGTGCCAGCAGCTTAGTGAACGCTAAAGAGACCCAGTACTTC.

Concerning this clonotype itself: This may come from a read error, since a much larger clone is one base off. CDR3 in amino acids: CSARRAGDYGQYF. Here the CDR3 DNA reads TGCAGTGCTAGAAGAGCGGGAGACTACGGGCAGTACTTC. This chain uses TRBV20-1 with TRBJ2-7, with 8 bases lining up with TRBD2. Germline V lookup: CDR1 DFQATT, CDR2 SNEGSKA (reference sequence). This CDR3 is 13 amino acids long.

This CDR3 is CATSDLQHPGTGELFF. In nucleotides, the CDR3 is TGTGCCACCAGTGATCTACAGCATCCGGGCACCGGGGAGCTGTTTTTT. The J gene is TRBJ2-2, the V gene TRBV24-1; no clear D gene. The germline V and J ends were trimmed by 3 bases and 4 bases, with 14 bases remaining between them. CDR3 length: 16 amino acids. From germline, CDR1 is KGHDR and CDR2 SFDVKD.

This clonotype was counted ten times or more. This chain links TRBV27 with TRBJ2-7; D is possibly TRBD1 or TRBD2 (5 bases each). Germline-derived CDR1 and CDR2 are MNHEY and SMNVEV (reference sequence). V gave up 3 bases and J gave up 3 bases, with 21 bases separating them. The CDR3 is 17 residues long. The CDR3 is CASSFGAGIRSGYEQYF. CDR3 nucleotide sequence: TGTGCCAGCAGTTTTGGGGCGGGTATTAGGAGCGGCTACGAGCAGTACTTC.

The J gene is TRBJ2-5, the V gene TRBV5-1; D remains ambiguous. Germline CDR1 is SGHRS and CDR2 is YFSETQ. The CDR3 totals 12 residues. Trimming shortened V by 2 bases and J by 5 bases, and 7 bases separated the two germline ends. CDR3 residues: CASSFNRETQYF. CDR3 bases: TGCGCCAGCAGCTTTAACCGGGAGACCCAGTACTTC.

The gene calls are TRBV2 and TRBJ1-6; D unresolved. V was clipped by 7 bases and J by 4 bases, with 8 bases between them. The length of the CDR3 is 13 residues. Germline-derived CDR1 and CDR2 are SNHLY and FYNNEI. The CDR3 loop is CASKEQYNSPLHF. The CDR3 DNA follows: TGTGCCAGCAAGGAACAGTATAATTCACCCCTCCACTTT.

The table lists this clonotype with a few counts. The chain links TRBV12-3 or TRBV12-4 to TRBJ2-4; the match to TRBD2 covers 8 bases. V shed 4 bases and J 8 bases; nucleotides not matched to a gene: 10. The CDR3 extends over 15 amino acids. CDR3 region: CASSWGGGRGDIQYF. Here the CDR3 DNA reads TGTGCCAGCAGTTGGGGCGGGGGGCGCGGGGACATTCAGTACTTC.

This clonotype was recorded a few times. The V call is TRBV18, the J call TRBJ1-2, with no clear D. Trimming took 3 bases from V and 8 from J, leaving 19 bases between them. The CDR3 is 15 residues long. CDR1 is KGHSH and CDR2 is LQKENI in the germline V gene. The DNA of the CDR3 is TGTGCCAGCTCACCGGCCATAGGACCGATGGGGGGCTACACCTTC. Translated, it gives CASSPAIGPMGGYTF.

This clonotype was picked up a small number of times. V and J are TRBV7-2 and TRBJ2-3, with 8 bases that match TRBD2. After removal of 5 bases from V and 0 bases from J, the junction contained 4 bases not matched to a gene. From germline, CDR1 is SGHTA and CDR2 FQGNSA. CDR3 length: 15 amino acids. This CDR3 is CASSQSGGSTDTQYF. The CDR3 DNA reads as TGTGCCAGCAGCCAAAGCGGGGGTAGCACAGATACGCAGTATTTT.

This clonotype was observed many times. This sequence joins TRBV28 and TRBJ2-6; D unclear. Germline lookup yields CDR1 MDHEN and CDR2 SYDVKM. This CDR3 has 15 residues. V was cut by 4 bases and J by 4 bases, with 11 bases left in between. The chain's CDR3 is CASSYHGSGANVLTF. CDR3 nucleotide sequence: TGTGCCAGCAGTTACCATGGATCGGGGGCCAACGTCCTGACTTTC. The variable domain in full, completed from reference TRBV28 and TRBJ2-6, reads DVKVTQSSRYLVKRTGEKVFLECVQDMDHENMFWYRQDPGLGLRLIYFSYDVKMKEKGDIPEGYSVSREKKERFSLILESASTNQTSMYLCASSYHGSGANVLTFGAGSRLTVL.

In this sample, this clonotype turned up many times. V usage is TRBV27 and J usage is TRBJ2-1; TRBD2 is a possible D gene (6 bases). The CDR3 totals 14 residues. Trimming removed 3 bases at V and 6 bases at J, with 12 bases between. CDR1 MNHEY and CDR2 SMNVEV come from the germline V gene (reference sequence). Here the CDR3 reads CASSFQRVPNEQFF. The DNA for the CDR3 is TGTGCCAGCAGTTTTCAGCGGGTGCCCAATGAGCAGTTCTTC.